This T cell receptor (beta chain) was captured in a study of beta chain features in type 1 diabetes. CDR3 size: 14 residues. Isolated RNA was reverse transcribed in full, so expressed TCRB transcripts were sequenced. Repertoires were generated with immunoSEQ multiplex PCR, while TCRdb's copy carries only in-frame clones and drops some. The sample lists roughly 150,000 clones, roughly 8.1% occurring once. The TCR was taken from a man between 18 and 35 years old in good health. Source material: central memory CD4+ T cells from blood. The chain uses TRBV21-1 and TRBJ1-5. TRBV21-1 is flagged as a pseudogene. CDR3 sequence (DNA): TGTGCCAGCACCCCTATTGCCTCCAATCAGCCCCAGCATTTT. It is translated as CASTPIASNQPQHF.